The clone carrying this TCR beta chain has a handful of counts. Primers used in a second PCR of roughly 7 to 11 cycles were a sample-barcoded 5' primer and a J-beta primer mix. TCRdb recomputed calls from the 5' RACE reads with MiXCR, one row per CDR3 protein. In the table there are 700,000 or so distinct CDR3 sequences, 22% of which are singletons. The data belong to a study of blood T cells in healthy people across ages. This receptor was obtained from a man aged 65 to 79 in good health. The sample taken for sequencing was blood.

CDR3 loop: CASSATGGYNEKLFF. In DNA form, the CDR3 reads TGTGCCAGCAGCGCGACAGGGGGTTATAATGAAAAACTGTTTTTT. This chain links TRBV7-8 with TRBJ1-4, with 9 bases fitting TRBD1. The CDR3 has 15 amino acids. Germline CDR1 and CDR2: SGHVS and FQNEAQ. With 5 bases clipped from V and 4 bases from J, the junction kept 5 bases outside the gene matches.